Listed below are T cell receptor beta chains from one sample, sequenced in a study of Graves' ophthalmopathy and Graves' hyperthyroidism. TCRdb reprocessed the multiplex PCR reads via MiXCR and lists one record per CDR3 protein. The sample consists of 150,000 to 200,000 distinct CDR3 sequences, 30% to 45% of them appearing once. The source material was peripheral blood. Every receptor here comes from a man aged 25-45 years with Graves' ophthalmopathy. CDR3s include the opening cysteine and the closing phenylalanine or tryptophan. The order of the fields is clone size, CDR3 length, D gene, J gene, V gene, CDR3 protein, CDR3 DNA. A D gene is named only where the DNA matches it firmly. Rows may omit the clone size; those that give it use once, few, many or a size class.

clone_size: .; cdr3_length: 11; d_call: .; j_call: TRBJ1-5; v_call: TRBV12-3/TRBV12-4; cdr3_aa: CASSFSGPQHF; cdr3_nt: TGTGCCAGCAGTTTTTCCGGGCCCCAGCATTTT
clone_size: many; cdr3_length: 13; d_call: TRBD1; j_call: TRBJ1-2; v_call: TRBV30; cdr3_aa: CARGVGGPHGYTF; cdr3_nt: TGTGCCCGGGGCGTAGGGGGCCCGCATGGCTACACCTTC
clone_size: many; cdr3_length: 13; d_call: .; j_call: TRBJ1-1; v_call: TRBV12-5; cdr3_aa: CASGPTGNTEAFF; cdr3_nt: TGTGCTAGTGGACCAACCGGGAACACTGAAGCTTTCTTT
clone_size: .; cdr3_length: 12; d_call: TRBD1; j_call: TRBJ2-7; v_call: TRBV20-1; cdr3_aa: CSASDRGYEQYF; cdr3_nt: TGCAGTGCCTCGGACAGGGGTTACGAGCAGTACTTC
clone_size: .; cdr3_length: 14; d_call: .; j_call: TRBJ1-5; v_call: TRBV28; cdr3_aa: CASNRGSSNQPQHF; cdr3_nt: TGTGCCAGCAATAGAGGGAGTAGCAATCAGCCCCAGCATTTT
clone_size: many; cdr3_length: 16; d_call: .; j_call: TRBJ1-2; v_call: TRBV6-1; cdr3_aa: CASRPGHSSKNYGYTF; cdr3_nt: TGTGCCAGCAGACCGGGACACTCAAGTAAAAACTATGGCTACACCTTC
clone_size: many; cdr3_length: 9; d_call: .; j_call: TRBJ2-5; v_call: TRBV24-1; cdr3_aa: CAIAGTQYF; cdr3_nt: TGTGCCATTGCGGGGACCCAGTACTTC
clone_size: few; cdr3_length: 13; d_call: .; j_call: TRBJ2-7; v_call: TRBV7-2; cdr3_aa: CASSSFMDSEQYF; cdr3_nt: TGTGCCAGCAGCTCATTTATGGACAGCGAGCAGTACTTC
clone_size: .; cdr3_length: 14; d_call: .; j_call: TRBJ2-4; v_call: TRBV6-1; cdr3_aa: CASSELAAKNIQYF; cdr3_nt: TGTGCCAGCAGTGAATTAGCAGCCAAAAACATTCAGTACTTC
clone_size: .; cdr3_length: 15; d_call: TRBD1; j_call: TRBJ2-5; v_call: TRBV5-1; cdr3_aa: CASSSTGGRQETQYF; cdr3_nt: TGCGCCAGCAGCTCGACAGGGGGGCGTCAAGAGACCCAGTACTTC
clone_size: many; cdr3_length: 17; d_call: TRBD1; j_call: TRBJ2-7; v_call: TRBV7-2; cdr3_aa: CASSFRVTGESSYEQYF; cdr3_nt: TGTGCCAGCAGCTTTAGGGTCACAGGGGAGAGCTCCTACGAGCAGTACTTC
clone_size: once; cdr3_length: 15; d_call: .; j_call: TRBJ1-2; v_call: TRBV28; cdr3_aa: CASSTEGIPDYGYTF; cdr3_nt: TGTGCCAGCAGTACAGAGGGCATCCCTGACTATGGCTACACCTTC
clone_size: many; cdr3_length: 16; d_call: TRBD1; j_call: TRBJ2-4; v_call: TRBV24-1; cdr3_aa: CATSDAATGFKNIQYF; cdr3_nt: TGTGCCACCAGTGATGCCGCGACAGGGTTCAAAAACATTCAGTACTTC
clone_size: many; cdr3_length: 14; d_call: .; j_call: TRBJ2-7; v_call: TRBV7-8; cdr3_aa: CATHPGTLSYEQYF; cdr3_nt: TGTGCCACCCACCCCGGGACGTTATCCTACGAGCAGTACTTC
clone_size: many; cdr3_length: 16; d_call: TRBD2; j_call: TRBJ2-7; v_call: TRBV4-2; cdr3_aa: CASSQDGAGGPWGQYF; cdr3_nt: TGTGCCAGCAGCCAAGATGGGGCGGGAGGCCCCTGGGGGCAGTACTTC
clone_size: .; cdr3_length: 13; d_call: .; j_call: TRBJ2-7; v_call: TRBV6-2/TRBV6-3; cdr3_aa: CASGGSPAYEQYF; cdr3_nt: TGTGCCAGTGGTGGTTCACCCGCCTACGAGCAGTACTTC
clone_size: .; cdr3_length: 13; d_call: .; j_call: TRBJ2-5; v_call: TRBV30; cdr3_aa: CAWSVNHVETQYF; cdr3_nt: TGTGCCTGGAGTGTGAACCATGTGGAGACCCAGTACTTC
clone_size: many; cdr3_length: 12; d_call: .; j_call: TRBJ2-7; v_call: TRBV6-2/TRBV6-3; cdr3_aa: CASSYRGYEQYF; cdr3_nt: TGTGCCAGCAGCTACCGGGGGTACGAGCAGTACTTC
clone_size: .; cdr3_length: 16; d_call: TRBD2; j_call: TRBJ2-5; v_call: TRBV6-2/TRBV6-3; cdr3_aa: CASSYSIIGTRETQYF; cdr3_nt: TGTGCCAGCAGTTACTCGATCATCGGGACTAGAGAGACCCAGTACTTC
clone_size: many; cdr3_length: 17; d_call: .; j_call: TRBJ2-3; v_call: TRBV12-3/TRBV12-4; cdr3_aa: CASSWLGSLTSTDTQYF; cdr3_nt: TGTGCCAGCAGTTGGCTGGGCAGCCTAACTAGCACAGATACGCAGTATTTT
clone_size: .; cdr3_length: 12; d_call: .; j_call: TRBJ1-2; v_call: TRBV28; cdr3_aa: CASSFRGFGYTF; cdr3_nt: TGTGCCAGCAGTTTTAGGGGATTTGGCTACACCTTC
clone_size: .; cdr3_length: 14; d_call: .; j_call: TRBJ1-1; v_call: TRBV12-5; cdr3_aa: CASGSDDIWTEAFF; cdr3_nt: TGTGCTAGTGGTTCGGACGATATTTGGACTGAAGCTTTCTTT
clone_size: many; cdr3_length: 13; d_call: .; j_call: TRBJ1-5; v_call: TRBV12-3/TRBV12-4; cdr3_aa: CASSLGLDQPQHF; cdr3_nt: TGTGCCAGCAGTTTAGGGTTGGATCAGCCCCAGCATTTT
clone_size: many; cdr3_length: 15; d_call: .; j_call: TRBJ2-4; v_call: TRBV11-3; cdr3_aa: CASSSPGVAKNIQYF; cdr3_nt: TGTGCCAGCAGCTCCCCGGGGGTTGCCAAAAACATTCAGTACTTC
clone_size: .; cdr3_length: 14; d_call: .; j_call: TRBJ1-1; v_call: TRBV12-3/TRBV12-4; cdr3_aa: CASSMGHQNTEAFF; cdr3_nt: TGTGCCAGCAGCATGGGACACCAGAACACTGAAGCTTTCTTT
clone_size: many; cdr3_length: 13; d_call: .; j_call: TRBJ2-7; v_call: TRBV20-1; cdr3_aa: CSARQGRDWEQYF; cdr3_nt: TGCAGTGCTCGCCAAGGCAGGGATTGGGAGCAGTACTTC
clone_size: many; cdr3_length: 14; d_call: .; j_call: TRBJ2-7; v_call: TRBV12-3/TRBV12-4; cdr3_aa: CASSLGSATYEQYF; cdr3_nt: TGTGCCAGCAGTTTAGGATCAGCGACCTACGAGCAGTACTTC
clone_size: many; cdr3_length: 17; d_call: .; j_call: TRBJ1-1; v_call: TRBV2; cdr3_aa: CASSEALLVPENTEAFF; cdr3_nt: TGTGCCAGCAGTGAAGCGCTACTGGTCCCGGAGAACACTGAAGCTTTCTTT
clone_size: .; cdr3_length: 17; d_call: .; j_call: TRBJ1-1; v_call: TRBV6-4; cdr3_aa: CAISDSRDDTLNTEAFF; cdr3_nt: TGTGCCATCAGTGACTCCAGGGATGACACTTTGAACACTGAAGCTTTCTTT
clone_size: many; cdr3_length: 14; d_call: .; j_call: TRBJ2-7; v_call: TRBV19; cdr3_aa: CASSLTGTNYEQYF; cdr3_nt: TGTGCCAGTAGTCTAACCGGGACCAACTACGAGCAGTACTTC
clone_size: many; cdr3_length: 15; d_call: .; j_call: TRBJ2-5; v_call: TRBV4-2; cdr3_aa: CASSQVRGLQETQYF; cdr3_nt: TGTGCCAGCAGCCAAGTCCGGGGCCTCCAAGAGACCCAGTACTTC
clone_size: many; cdr3_length: 15; d_call: TRBD1; j_call: TRBJ2-5; v_call: TRBV9; cdr3_aa: CASSNTQGARETQYF; cdr3_nt: TGTGCCAGCAGCAATACCCAGGGGGCGCGGGAGACCCAGTACTTC
clone_size: .; cdr3_length: 13; d_call: TRBD1; j_call: TRBJ1-3; v_call: TRBV27; cdr3_aa: CASSPDRGNTIYF; cdr3_nt: TGTGCCAGCAGCCCAGACAGGGGGAACACCATATATTTT
clone_size: many; cdr3_length: 17; d_call: .; j_call: TRBJ1-3; v_call: TRBV30; cdr3_aa: CAWSVSGFGGSGNTIYF; cdr3_nt: TGTGCCTGGAGTGTATCGGGGTTTGGGGGCTCTGGAAACACCATATATTTT
clone_size: many; cdr3_length: 17; d_call: .; j_call: TRBJ2-2; v_call: TRBV5-1; cdr3_aa: CASSLYMSVFATGELFF; cdr3_nt: TGCGCCAGCAGCTTATATATGTCGGTGTTCGCCACCGGGGAGCTGTTTTTT
clone_size: .; cdr3_length: 19; d_call: .; j_call: TRBJ2-5; v_call: TRBV4-3; cdr3_aa: CASSQDRIGAGRTQETQYF; cdr3_nt: TGCGCCAGCAGCCAAGATCGAATCGGGGCGGGCAGGACCCAAGAGACCCAGTACTTC
clone_size: many; cdr3_length: 14; d_call: .; j_call: TRBJ1-2; v_call: TRBV19; cdr3_aa: CASSITAAGYGYTF; cdr3_nt: TGTGCCAGTAGTATAACAGCGGCGGGCTATGGCTACACCTTC
clone_size: many; cdr3_length: 16; d_call: .; j_call: TRBJ2-3; v_call: TRBV7-3; cdr3_aa: CASSLGPGGSTDTQYF; cdr3_nt: TGTGCCAGCAGCTTAGGCCCAGGGGGGAGCACAGATACGCAGTATTTT
clone_size: .; cdr3_length: 15; d_call: TRBD1; j_call: TRBJ2-7; v_call: TRBV28; cdr3_aa: CASASGGPHHELTYF; cdr3_nt: TGTGCCAGCGCCTCAGGGGGCCCCCACCACGAACTTACGTACTTC
clone_size: .; cdr3_length: 15; d_call: .; j_call: TRBJ2-2; v_call: TRBV12-3/TRBV12-4; cdr3_aa: CASSRRAATTGELFF; cdr3_nt: TGTGCCAGCAGCAGGAGGGCAGCTACTACCGGGGAGCTGTTTTTT
clone_size: .; cdr3_length: 14; d_call: .; j_call: TRBJ1-1; v_call: TRBV5-1; cdr3_aa: CASSPTDRHTEAFF; cdr3_nt: TGCGCCAGCAGCCCGACAGACCGACACACTGAAGCTTTCTTT
clone_size: many; cdr3_length: 17; d_call: TRBD2; j_call: TRBJ2-2; v_call: TRBV6-5; cdr3_aa: CASSYPGGSGYTGELFF; cdr3_nt: TGTGCCAGCAGTTACCCCGGGGGGAGCGGGTACACCGGGGAGCTGTTTTTT
clone_size: .; cdr3_length: 13; d_call: TRBD1; j_call: TRBJ2-5; v_call: TRBV12-3/TRBV12-4; cdr3_aa: CASSQGARQTQYF; cdr3_nt: TGTGCCAGCAGCCAGGGGGCTCGGCAGACCCAGTACTTC
clone_size: many; cdr3_length: 16; d_call: .; j_call: TRBJ1-1; v_call: TRBV4-1; cdr3_aa: CASSRTTGGGNTEAFF; cdr3_nt: TGCGCCAGCAGCCGTACCACGGGGGGGGGGAACACTGAAGCTTTCTTT
clone_size: many; cdr3_length: 14; d_call: TRBD1; j_call: TRBJ2-7; v_call: TRBV7-2; cdr3_aa: CASSYYRTTGEQYF; cdr3_nt: TGTGCCAGCAGCTATTATAGGACGACAGGGGAACAGTACTTC
clone_size: many; cdr3_length: 15; d_call: .; j_call: TRBJ1-5; v_call: TRBV6-1; cdr3_aa: CASSPLGVGNQPQHF; cdr3_nt: TGTGCCAGCAGCCCGCTGGGGGTAGGCAATCAGCCCCAGCATTTT
clone_size: many; cdr3_length: 12; d_call: .; j_call: TRBJ2-5; v_call: TRBV18; cdr3_aa: CASSPQRETQYF; cdr3_nt: TGTGCCAGCTCACCACAGAGAGAGACCCAGTACTTC
clone_size: few; cdr3_length: 16; d_call: TRBD1; j_call: TRBJ1-1; v_call: TRBV19; cdr3_aa: CASSILKGQGNTEAFF; cdr3_nt: TGTGCCAGTAGTATACTTAAGGGACAGGGGAACACTGAAGCTTTCTTT
clone_size: many; cdr3_length: 14; d_call: TRBD2; j_call: TRBJ2-7; v_call: TRBV12-3/TRBV12-4; cdr3_aa: CASSHGTSGRNLYF; cdr3_nt: TGTGCCAGCAGTCACGGGACTAGCGGGAGGAATCTGTACTTC
clone_size: .; cdr3_length: 14; d_call: .; j_call: TRBJ1-6; v_call: TRBV27; cdr3_aa: CASSLSSTYSPLHF; cdr3_nt: TGTGCCAGCAGTTTATCCAGTACCTATTCACCCCTCCACTTT
clone_size: few; cdr3_length: 13; d_call: .; j_call: TRBJ2-2; v_call: TRBV12-3/TRBV12-4; cdr3_aa: CASSSLGGGELFF; cdr3_nt: TGTGCCAGCAGTTCCCTCGGGGGCGGGGAGCTGTTTTTT
clone_size: .; cdr3_length: 15; d_call: .; j_call: TRBJ2-7; v_call: TRBV6-5; cdr3_aa: CASSYYPRTTYEQYF; cdr3_nt: TGTGCCAGCAGTTACTATCCACGGACTACCTACGAGCAGTACTTC